The clone carrying this T cell receptor beta chain was seen more than once but under ten times. The antigen is not known. These data belong to a study of shared clonotypes between healthy human individuals. Whole-study results and caveats: Among non-shared clonotypes, generation probabilities were lower than among those shared by all four donors.

With 0 bases clipped from V and 1 base from J, the junction kept 4 bases outside the gene matches. There are 17 residues in the CDR3. In germline, CDR1 is SGDLS, CDR2 YYNGEE. Generated by immunoSEQ multiplex PCR, the TCRdb table keeps only in-frame clones and is missing some. The sample consists of 650,000 to 750,000 clones, more than 70% of them appearing once. Source material: memory CD4+ T cells sorted from blood. Documented subset: CD45RA-negative fraction. The origin of this receptor is a woman aged 25 to 39 in good health. The chain is built from TRBV9 and TRBJ2-1; 10 bases align to TRBD2. CDR3 bases: TGTGCCAGCAGCGTAGGTCTAGCGGGAGCTTCCTACAATGAGCAGTTCTTC. Translated: CASSVGLAGASYNEQFF.